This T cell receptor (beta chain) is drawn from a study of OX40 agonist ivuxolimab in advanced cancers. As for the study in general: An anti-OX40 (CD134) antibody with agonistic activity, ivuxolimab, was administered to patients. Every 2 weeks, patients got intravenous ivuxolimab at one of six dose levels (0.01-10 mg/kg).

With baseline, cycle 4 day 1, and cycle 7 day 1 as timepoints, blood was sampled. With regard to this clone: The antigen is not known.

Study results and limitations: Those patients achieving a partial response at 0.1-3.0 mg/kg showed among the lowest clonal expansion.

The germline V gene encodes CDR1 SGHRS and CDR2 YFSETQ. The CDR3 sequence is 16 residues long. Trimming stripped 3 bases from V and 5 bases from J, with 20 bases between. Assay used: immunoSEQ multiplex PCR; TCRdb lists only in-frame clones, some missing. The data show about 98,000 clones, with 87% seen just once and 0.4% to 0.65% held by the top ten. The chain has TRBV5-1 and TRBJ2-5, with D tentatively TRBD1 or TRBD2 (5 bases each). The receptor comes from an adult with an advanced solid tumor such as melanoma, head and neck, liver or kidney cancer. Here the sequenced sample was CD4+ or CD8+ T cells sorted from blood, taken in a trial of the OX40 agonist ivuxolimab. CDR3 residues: CASSSVSGTVFETQYF. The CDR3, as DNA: TGCGCCAGCAGCTCCGTTTCCGGGACGGTTTTTGAGACCCAGTACTTC.